These T cell receptor beta chains were read from a single sample in a study of blood T cell repertoires in COVID-19. Data came from immunoSEQ multiplex PCR; TCRdb stores just in-frame clones and leaves some out. Altogether about 270,000 clones are present, 80% to 90% being singletons, with the ten largest covering 2% to 3%. Sequenced input: PBMCs or T cells enriched from blood (not recorded which). Every receptor here comes from a woman aged 18-35 years who had recovered from COVID-19. The CDR3 runs from the conserved cysteine through the conserved F or W. A D gene is named only where the DNA matches it firmly. The size of a clone is reported for some rows only, either as once, few or many, or as a class for expanded clones.

TRBD1 TRBJ1-2 NA TRBV6-5 TGTGCCAGCAGACCTCCTGGACAGGGGGTGAGTGGCTACACCTTC CASRPPGQGVSGYTF
NA TRBJ1-6 NA TRBV27 TGTGCCAGCAGTTTAAGACAAGCCCATTCACCCCTCCACTTT CASSLRQAHSPLHF
TRBD1 TRBJ1-3 NA TRBV18 TGTGCCAGCTCACAGGACAGGATTAAAAAAGGAAACACCATATATTTT CASSQDRIKKGNTIYF
TRBD2 TRBJ2-5 NA TRBV28 TGTGCCAGCAGACCCGGGACTAGCGGAGGGGAGACCCAGTACTTC CASRPGTSGGETQYF
TRBD2 TRBJ2-2 NA TRBV2 TGTGCCAGCAGTACTATAGCGGGGGGCGCCGGGGAGCTGTTTTTT CASSTIAGGAGELFF
NA TRBJ2-2 NA TRBV4-1 TGCGCCAGCAGCCATGCACTAGCGAACACCGGGGAGCTGTTTTTT CASSHALANTGELFF
NA TRBJ1-1 once TRBV10-3 TGTGCCATCACTGACAGGCCCGGGGATGAAGCTTTCTTT CAITDRPGDEAFF
TRBD2 TRBJ2-5 NA TRBV2 TGTGCCAGCAGGGGGTCCGGGACTAGCGGGGGCCGCTACCAAGAGACCCAGTACTTC CASRGSGTSGGRYQETQYF
NA TRBJ2-5 NA TRBV15 TGTGCCACCAGCAGAGGTTTCCGAGAGACCCAGTACTTC CATSRGFRETQYF
TRBD2 TRBJ2-2 NA TRBV11-3 TGTGCCAGCAGCTTACGCGGGGGGAACACCGGGGAGCTGTTTTTT CASSLRGGNTGELFF
NA TRBJ1-2 few TRBV6-5 TGTGCCAGCAGTAACAGGTGGACCTATGGCTACACCTTC CASSNRWTYGYTF
NA TRBJ1-1 NA TRBV12-5 TGTGCTAGTGGACAGTCAGCTACTGAAGCTTTCTTT CASGQSATEAFF
NA TRBJ1-4 NA TRBV6-2/TRBV6-3 TGTGCCAGCAGCAAATACCCAATGGGGGGAAATGAAAAACTGTTTTTT CASSKYPMGGNEKLFF
TRBD1 TRBJ1-5 once TRBV6-2/TRBV6-3 TGTGCCAGCAGTTACCACGCCGGACAGGGGGCCGGTAATCAGCCCCAGCATTTT CASSYHAGQGAGNQPQHF
TRBD1 TRBJ2-1 once TRBV18 TGTGCCAGCTCACCGTTGGACAGGGGGAGTGAGCAGTTCTTC CASSPLDRGSEQFF
NA TRBJ1-2 NA TRBV6-5 TGTGCCAGCAGCCTCCCGGGGTATGGCTACACCTTC CASSLPGYGYTF
TRBD1 TRBJ1-6 NA TRBV5-1 TGCGCCAGCAGCCGTCAGGGGGATAATTCACCCCTCCACTTT CASSRQGDNSPLHF
TRBD1 TRBJ1-1 NA TRBV28 TGTGCCAGCAGTAGTACAGGGGAAAACACTGAAGCTTTCTTT CASSSTGENTEAFF
TRBD1 TRBJ1-2 NA TRBV6-5 TGTGCCAGCAGTAACTCGCTGGGACAGGGGAATGGCTACACCTTC CASSNSLGQGNGYTF
NA TRBJ1-3 NA TRBV18 TGTGCCAGCTCACCACCGGCAGGGAGGTTCAACACCATATATTTT CASSPPAGRFNTIYF
TRBD1 TRBJ1-4 NA TRBV7-9 TGTGCCAGCAGCTCAGGGGACAGGGTGAACGAAAAACTGTTTTTT CASSSGDRVNEKLFF
NA TRBJ2-2 NA TRBV19 TGTGCCAGTAGTATAGATCTAGGGGGCGGGGAGCTGTTTTTT CASSIDLGGGELFF
TRBD1 TRBJ2-3 NA TRBV11-2 TGTGCCAGCAGCCGATACAGGGGTAGCACAGATACGCAGTATTTT CASSRYRGSTDTQYF
NA TRBJ2-7 NA TRBV5-5 TGTGCCAGCAGCGGATGGGACACCGTCCACGAGCAGTACTTC CASSGWDTVHEQYF
TRBD1 TRBJ1-2 NA TRBV5-1 TGCGCCAGCAGCTTGGCTCCCGACAGGGCTTACGGCTACACCTTC CASSLAPDRAYGYTF
NA TRBJ1-5 NA TRBV7-9 TGTGCCAGCAGCTTACTTGAGGATCAGCCCCAGCATTTT CASSLLEDQPQHF
TRBD1 TRBJ1-2 NA TRBV5-6 TGTGCCAGCAGCAATTCCGGGACAGGGACGTATGGCTACACCTTC CASSNSGTGTYGYTF
TRBD1 TRBJ2-7 NA TRBV5-1 TGCGCCAGCAGCCACCGGGACAGCCGGACCTACGAGCAGTACTTC CASSHRDSRTYEQYF
NA TRBJ2-5 NA TRBV19 TGTGCCAGTAGTTCCAGGGGATACGAGACCCAGTACTTC CASSSRGYETQYF
NA TRBJ2-1 NA TRBV11-1 TGTGCCAGCAGCTTAGATATTTGGAGCTCCTACAATGAGCAGTTCTTC CASSLDIWSSYNEQFF
TRBD1 TRBJ1-1 NA TRBV19 TGTACTAGACCGGGACAGGGAGCGAGCACTGAAGCTTTCTTT CTRPGQGASTEAFF
NA TRBJ2-1 NA TRBV5-1 TGCGCCAGCAGCGACCCACCACGGGGTCCGTACAATGAGCAGTTCTTC CASSDPPRGPYNEQFF
NA TRBJ1-2 NA TRBV12-3/TRBV12-4 TGTGCCAGCAGTTTGGGGAGTGACTATGGCTACACCTTC CASSLGSDYGYTF
NA TRBJ2-1 NA TRBV5-1 TGCGCCAGCAGCCTCACAGACCCGATCTACAATGAGCAGTTCTTC CASSLTDPIYNEQFF
TRBD2 TRBJ2-1 NA TRBV6-5 TGTGCCACCCGGCGGGGGGAGTACAATGAGCAGTTCTTC CATRRGEYNEQFF
NA TRBJ1-1 NA TRBV5-4 TGTGCCAGCAGTCGTCCAGGGAACACTGAAGCTTTCTTT CASSRPGNTEAFF
NA TRBJ2-1 NA TRBV2 TGTGCCAGCAGTGAACAGGGGTCCTACAATGAGCAGTTCTTC CASSEQGSYNEQFF
NA TRBJ1-5 NA TRBV5-1 TGCGCCAGCAGCTTGACGGGGTATAGCAATCAGCCCCAGCATTTT CASSLTGYSNQPQHF
TRBD1 TRBJ1-1 NA TRBV7-8 TGTGCCAGCAGCTTAGTTAGGGACAGGGCCACTGAAGCTTTCTTT CASSLVRDRATEAFF
NA TRBJ1-2 NA TRBV2 TGTGCCAGCACCAAGGGGAACTTCGATGGCTACACCTTC CASTKGNFDGYTF
NA TRBJ2-1 once TRBV27 TGTGCCAGCAGTTCGGGAACCCCTCCCCAGCAGTTCTTC CASSSGTPPQQFF
NA TRBJ1-6 NA TRBV7-9 TGTGCCAGCAGCGCACAGGGTTTTGAAAATAATTCACCCCTCCACTTT CASSAQGFENNSPLHF
NA TRBJ2-7 NA TRBV6-1 TGTGCCAGCAGTGCCTGGGACATCCGCGAGGTCGCCTACGAGCAGTACTTC CASSAWDIREVAYEQYF
NA TRBJ1-5 few TRBV28 TGTGCCAGCAGACTTAGCTCCGGACAGTTCAATCAGCCCCAGCATTTT CASRLSSGQFNQPQHF
NA TRBJ1-1 NA TRBV28 TGTGCCAGCAGCTTTAGTAATGAAGCTTTCTTT CASSFSNEAFF
NA TRBJ2-1 NA TRBV19 TGTGCCAGTCGGGGAGATGGCGATGAGCAGTTCTTC CASRGDGDEQFF
NA TRBJ1-2 NA TRBV29-1 TGCAGCGTCGCCGACGGACACGATGGCTACACCTTC CSVADGHDGYTF
TRBD1 TRBJ1-1 NA TRBV9 TGTGCCAGCAGCGGGAGACAGGGAGGCACTGAAGCTTTCTTT CASSGRQGGTEAFF
NA TRBJ1-4 NA TRBV5-1 TGCGCTCTAAATGCAACTAATGAAAAACTGTTTTTT CALNATNEKLFF
TRBD1 TRBJ2-2 few TRBV5-1 TGCGCCAGCAGCTTAATGCCCCGGACAGGGGACACCGGGGAGCTGTTTTTT CASSLMPRTGDTGELFF
TRBD1 TRBJ1-6 NA TRBV6-5 TGTGCCAGCAGGGTTGACAGGGGGCATTCACCCCTCCACTTT CASRVDRGHSPLHF
NA TRBJ2-7 NA TRBV18 TGTGCCAGCTCACCACAGGGGCAGACGTCCTACGAGCAGTACTTC CASSPQGQTSYEQYF
NA TRBJ1-2 NA TRBV12-5 TGTGCTAGTGGCCACGGACAGAACTATGGCTACACCTTC CASGHGQNYGYTF
TRBD1 TRBJ1-1 few TRBV10-1 TGCGCCGGCGACTTAGGGGGCTTGTACACTGAAGCTTTCTTT CAGDLGGLYTEAFF
NA TRBJ1-2 NA TRBV5-8 TGTGCCAGCAGCTTTGCCCCGGCTAACTATGGCTACACCTTC CASSFAPANYGYTF